A single sample gave rise to the 8 T cell receptor beta chains below, sequenced in a study of T cells in Graves' hyperthyroidism and ophthalmopathy. TCR beta CDR3 sequences were amplified from RNA transcripts. First-round RT-PCR of the TCR CDR3 relied on the HTBI primer set. TCRdb re-called the multiplex PCR reads through MiXCR, storing one row per CDR3 protein. The sample includes some 440,000 distinct CDR3 sequences, less than 20% seen only once; the top ten take 13% to 15%. Sequenced: blood. These receptors came from a woman between 18 and 29 years old with Graves' hyperthyroidism.

The J gene is TRBJ2-6, the V gene TRBV3-1, with D uncertain. Germline values: CDR1 LGHDT, CDR2 YNNKEL (reference sequence). The CDR3 extends over 15 amino acids. V was clipped by 4 bases and J by 0 bases, with 7 bases between them. CDR3 in amino acids: CASSRSGSGANVLTF. The CDR3 DNA follows: TGTGCCAGCAGCCGCTCGGGCTCTGGGGCCAACGTCCTGACTTTC.

The chain has TRBV6-5 and TRBJ1-1; D not resolved. The CDR3 contains 13 residues. Germline loops: CDR1 MNHEY, CDR2 SVGAGI. V dropped 2 bases and J dropped 8 bases, with 12 bases sitting between them. CDR3 sequence: CASSYIWPKEAFF. CDR3 sequence (DNA): TGTGCCAGCAGTTACATCTGGCCGAAAGAAGCTTTCTTT.

A few counts support this clonotype. The CDR3 protein is CASSPYGTNSYEQYF. In DNA form, the CDR3 reads TGTGCCAGCAGCCCATATGGGACTAACTCCTACGAGCAGTACTTC. The chain carries TRBV7-6 and TRBJ2-7; 7 bases are a match to TRBD2. Germline CDR1 reads SGHVS; CDR2 reads FNYEAQ. The CDR3 is 15 amino acids. With 5 bases clipped from V and 0 bases from J, the junction kept 7 bases outside the gene matches.

This clonotype showed up many times. This chain joins TRBV6-1 and TRBJ1-1; D gene uncertain. This CDR3 contains 12 residues. Trimming took off 7 bases at V and 3 bases at J, with 9 bases between the two ends. CDR1 and CDR2 from the germline V gene are MNHNS and SASEGT. The CDR3 here is CASIGTHTEAFF. Written as DNA, the CDR3 is TGTGCCAGCATTGGAACCCACACTGAAGCTTTCTTT.

This clonotype was observed a handful of times. V gene TRBV6-1 combines with J gene TRBJ1-4; 7 nucleotides line up with TRBD1. This CDR3 is 15 amino acids long. The V gene's germline CDR1 is MNHNS and CDR2 SASEGT. The V and J ends lost 1 base and 7 bases, in that order; junction bases with no gene match: 6. CDR3 bases: TGTGCCAGCAGTGAAGAGTCGTCAGGGGGTGAAAAACTGTTTTTT. It encodes CASSEESSGGEKLFF.

J is TRBJ1-1 and V is TRBV4-3; D is unresolved. V was shortened by 0 bases and J by 5 bases, with 7 bases between the two germline ends. The germline gives CDR1 LGHNA, CDR2 YSLEER. There are 13 residues in the CDR3. CDR3 bases: TGCGCCAGCAGCCAAGACAAGAAGACTGAAGCTTTCTTT. It is translated as CASSQDKKTEAFF.

The gene calls are TRBV12-3 or TRBV12-4 and TRBJ2-7; D call uncertain. The CDR3 has 15 amino acids. V dropped 5 bases and J dropped 0 bases, with 14 bases sitting between them. CDR3 region: CASSRVERLSYEQYF. DNA of the CDR3: TGTGCCAGCAGTCGGGTCGAGAGACTCTCCTACGAGCAGTACTTC.

This clonotype was detected many times. V gene TRBV20-1 combines with J gene TRBJ2-7, with TRBD1 matching over 7 bases. The CDR3 consists of 13 residues. The V segment lost 3 bases and the J segment 1 base; nucleotides outside the gene matches: 3. Germline V gene data show CDR1 as DFQATT and CDR2 as SNEGSKA (reference sequence). Here the CDR3 DNA reads TGCAGTGCTAGGACAGGGTATTCCTACGAGCAGTACTTC. Translating it yields CSARTGYSYEQYF.